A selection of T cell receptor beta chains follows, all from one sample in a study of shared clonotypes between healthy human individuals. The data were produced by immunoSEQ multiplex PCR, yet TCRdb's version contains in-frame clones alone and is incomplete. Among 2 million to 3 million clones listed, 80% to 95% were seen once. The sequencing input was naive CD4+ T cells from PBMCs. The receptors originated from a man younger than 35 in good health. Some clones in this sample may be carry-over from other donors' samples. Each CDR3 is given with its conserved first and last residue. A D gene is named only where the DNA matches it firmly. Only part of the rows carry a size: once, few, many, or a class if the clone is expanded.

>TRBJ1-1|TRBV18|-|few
TGTGCCAGCTCACCACCAAAGGCAAACACTGAAGCTTTCTTT
CASSPPKANTEAFF
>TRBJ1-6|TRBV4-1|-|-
TGCGCCAGCAGCCAAGGGGGGAGGGCCAGGGGTGGATCACCCCTCCACTTT
CASSQGGRARGGSPLHF
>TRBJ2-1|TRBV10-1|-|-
TGCGCCACCATGCAAGGGGGGCTCGGTGAGCAGTTCTTC
CATMQGGLGEQFF
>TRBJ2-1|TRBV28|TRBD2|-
TGTGCCAGCAGGTCTAGCGGATCTGAGCAGTTCTTC
CASRSSGSEQFF
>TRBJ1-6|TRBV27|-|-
TGTGCCAGCAGTTTTGTAGGGTTTGATTCACCCCTCCACTTT
CASSFVGFDSPLHF
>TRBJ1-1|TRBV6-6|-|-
TGTGCCAGCAGGTACAGACAGAACACTGAAGCTTTCTTT
CASRYRQNTEAFF
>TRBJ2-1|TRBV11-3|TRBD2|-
TGTGCCAGCAGCTTAGAATACGGGACGGGGGGCAATGAGCAGTTCTTC
CASSLEYGTGGNEQFF
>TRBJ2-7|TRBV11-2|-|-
TGTGCCAGCAGCTCCCTTGGTCTCCGGAATTTTATGGAGCAGTACTTC
CASSSLGLRNFMEQYF
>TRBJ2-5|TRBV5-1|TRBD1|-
TGCGCCAGCAGCTTGGGGGGACAGGGTTTAGGAGAGACCCAGTACTTC
CASSLGGQGLGETQYF
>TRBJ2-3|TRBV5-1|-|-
TGCGCCAGCAGCCTGAACGCAGATACGCAGTATTTT
CASSLNADTQYF
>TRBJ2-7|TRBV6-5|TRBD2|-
TGTGCCAGCAGTTACCCTAGCGGGAGGATGGGCGAGCAGTACTTC
CASSYPSGRMGEQYF
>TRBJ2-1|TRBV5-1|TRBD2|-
TGCGCCAGCTCCCCCCAGCGGGAGGGCTACAATGAGCAGTTCTTC
CASSPQREGYNEQFF
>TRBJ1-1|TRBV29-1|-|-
TGCAGCGTCCACCCCCTACAGGTTAACACTGAAGCTTTCTTT
CSVHPLQVNTEAFF
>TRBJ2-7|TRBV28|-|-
TGTGCCAGCAGTCCCTCCCGCAGGGGATCCTACGAGCAGTACTTC
CASSPSRRGSYEQYF
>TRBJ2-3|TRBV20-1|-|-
TGCAGTGCTGGGCCTGATACGCAGTATTTT
CSAGPDTQYF
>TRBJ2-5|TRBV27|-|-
TGTGCCAGCAGTTTTACCGGGACGAGGGAGACCCAGTACTTC
CASSFTGTRETQYF
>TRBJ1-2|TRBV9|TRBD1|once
TGTGCCAGCAGCCCCGGGGACAGGGGGCCTCGGGGCTACACCTTC
CASSPGDRGPRGYTF
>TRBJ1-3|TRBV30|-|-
TGTGCCTGGAGTGTCGGTTGGGGTTCTGGAAACACCATATATTTT
CAWSVGWGSGNTIYF
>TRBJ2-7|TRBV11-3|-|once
TGTGCCAGCTGCAGGGACCCCGCCTACGAGCAGTACTTC
CASCRDPAYEQYF
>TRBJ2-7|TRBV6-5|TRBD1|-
TGTGCCAGCAGTTATAGTGGGACAGGGAATAGCTACGAGCAGTACTTC
CASSYSGTGNSYEQYF
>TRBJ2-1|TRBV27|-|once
TGTGCCAGAAGTTTAAGGTATGAGCAGTTCTTC
CARSLRYEQFF
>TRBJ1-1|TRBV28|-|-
TGTGCCAGCAGTCGCGGCTGGGGGCCGAACACTGAAGCTTTCTTT
CASSRGWGPNTEAFF
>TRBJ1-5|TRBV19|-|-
TGTGCCAGTAGCCCGGGACATACCAATCAGCCCCAGCATTTT
CASSPGHTNQPQHF
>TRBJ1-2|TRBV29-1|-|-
TGCAGCGCCCGAACAGGGAATGGCTACACCTTC
CSARTGNGYTF
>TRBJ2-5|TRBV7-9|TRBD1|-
TGTGCCAGCAGCCCGCAGACAGGGGGCTACACGGAGACCCAGTACTTC
CASSPQTGGYTETQYF
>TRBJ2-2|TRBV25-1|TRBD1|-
TGTGCCAGCAGTGCAATCAGGGGGCCCACCGGGGAGCTGTTTTTT
CASSAIRGPTGELFF
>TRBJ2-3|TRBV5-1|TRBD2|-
TGCGCCAGCAGCTTGGTCCCTAGCGGGAAGACAGATACGCAGTATTTT
CASSLVPSGKTDTQYF
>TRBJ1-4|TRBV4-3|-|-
TGCGCCAGCAGTCTGAGTCCGTCCCCAACTAATGAAAAACTGTTTTTT
CASSLSPSPTNEKLFF
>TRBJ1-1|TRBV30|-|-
TGTGCCTGGAGTGGAACTGTTCAGGGGACTGAAGCTTTCTTT
CAWSGTVQGTEAFF
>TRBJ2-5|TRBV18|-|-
TGTGCCAGCTCACCGACAGCGAACCAAGAGACCCAGTACTTC
CASSPTANQETQYF
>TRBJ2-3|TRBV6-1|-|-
TGTGCCAGCAGTGAAGCGCTCACGGGAGAGCAAGATACGCAGTATTTT
CASSEALTGEQDTQYF
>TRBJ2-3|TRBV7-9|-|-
TGTGCCAGCAGCTCGCGACGGACAGCTAGCACAGATACGCAGTATTTT
CASSSRRTASTDTQYF
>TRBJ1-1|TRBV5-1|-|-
TGCGCCAGCAGCTTCCTACGGCCGAACACTGAAGCTTTCTTT
CASSFLRPNTEAFF
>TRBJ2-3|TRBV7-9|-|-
TGTGCCAGCAGCTTTCGGGGGCAGGGGGCAGATACGCAGTATTTT
CASSFRGQGADTQYF